This T cell receptor (beta chain) was recovered during a study of spatial heterogeneity in lung cancer. About the research overall: Detected beta-chain sequences consistently exceeded alpha-chain sequences. Every unique TCR and UMI combination, on average, appeared more than ten times in raw reads.

The sample's time point: blood at routine non-recurrence follow-up after resection. Unsorted whole RNA samples from tumor, nontumor lung or frozen PBMC were sequenced. TCRdb redid the calling of the 5' RACE reads with MiXCR, one entry per CDR3 protein. The repertoire holds about 94,000 distinct CDR3 sequences, with roughly 19% as singletons. Deletions cut 3 bases from V and 16 bases from J, with 16 bases between. The CDR3 runs to 12 residues. This clonotype was recorded at least ten times. This receptor was taken from a male donor with early-stage non-small cell lung cancer. The sequencing used PBMCs, collected at follow-up. The V and J genes are TRBV12-3 or TRBV12-4 and TRBJ1-5, with D possibly matching TRBD1 (5 bases). CDR3 DNA: TGTGCCAGCAGTTTGGGGGGAGCCTCTCGCCATTTT. This codes for CASSLGGASRHF.